This T cell receptor beta chain originates from a study of blood T cell repertoires in COVID-19. The repertoire was sequenced with immunoSEQ multiplex PCR; TCRdb's copy has only in-frame clones and lacks some. The profile covers about 250,000 clones, with around 85% appearing a single time and about 10% taken by the ten largest. Trimming stripped 4 bases from V and 9 bases from J, with 10 bases between. Germline V gene lookup returns CDR1 ENHRY and CDR2 SYGVKD. CDR3 length: 13 residues. Material: peripheral blood. V gene TRBV10-3 combines with J gene TRBJ1-6; the D is unclear. This sequence was found in an elderly man with acute or convalescent COVID-19. CDR3 DNA: TGTGCCATCAGTGTCGGGGTAGTTTCACCCCTCCACTTT. Its translation: CAISVGVVSPLHF.